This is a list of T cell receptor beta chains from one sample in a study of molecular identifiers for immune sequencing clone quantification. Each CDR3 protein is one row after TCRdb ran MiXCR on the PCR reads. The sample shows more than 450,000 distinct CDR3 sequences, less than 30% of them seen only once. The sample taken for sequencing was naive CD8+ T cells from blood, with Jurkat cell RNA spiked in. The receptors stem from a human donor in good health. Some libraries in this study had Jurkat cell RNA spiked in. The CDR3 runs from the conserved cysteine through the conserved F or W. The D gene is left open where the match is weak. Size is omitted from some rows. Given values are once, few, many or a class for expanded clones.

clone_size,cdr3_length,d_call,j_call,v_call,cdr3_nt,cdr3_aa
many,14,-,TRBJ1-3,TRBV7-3,TGTGCCAGCAGCCCCGATGACGCTGGAAACACCATATATTTT,CASSPDDAGNTIYF
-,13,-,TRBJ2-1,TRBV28,TGTGCCAGCAAGGGATTGGGTTACGATGAGCAGTTCTTC,CASKGLGYDEQFF
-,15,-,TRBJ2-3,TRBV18,TGTGCCAGCTCACCACCTTTTCGGAGCACAGATACGCAGTATTTT,CASSPPFRSTDTQYF
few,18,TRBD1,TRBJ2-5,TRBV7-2,TGTGCCAGCAGCATCGACCCGGGACAGTTAATATTACAAGAGACCCAGTACTTC,CASSIDPGQLILQETQYF
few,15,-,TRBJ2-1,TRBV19,TGTGCCAGTAGTATAGATAATTCGGGAATCAATGAGCAGTTCTTC,CASSIDNSGINEQFF
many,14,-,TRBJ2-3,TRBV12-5,TGTGCTAGTGGTGCAGGGGACCTAACAGATACGCAGTATTTT,CASGAGDLTDTQYF
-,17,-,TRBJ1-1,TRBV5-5,TGTGCCAGCAGCCGCGCCCTCAACAGGAGGGCGGGCACTGAAGCTTTCTTT,CASSRALNRRAGTEAFF
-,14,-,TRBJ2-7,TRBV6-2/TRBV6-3,TGTGCCAGCAGTTACGTTCCAGTCTCTTACGAGCAGTACTTC,CASSYVPVSYEQYF
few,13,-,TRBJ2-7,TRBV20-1,TGCAGTGCCCCGACAGGATGGGGCTACGAGCAGTACTTC,CSAPTGWGYEQYF
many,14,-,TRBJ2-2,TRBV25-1,TGTGCCAGCAGTGATTCAAATGCGGCCGGGGAGCTGTTTTTT,CASSDSNAAGELFF
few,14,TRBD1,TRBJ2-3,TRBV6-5,TGTGCCAGCACTGACAGGGCTAGCACAGATACGCAGTATTTT,CASTDRASTDTQYF
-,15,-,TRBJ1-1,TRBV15,TGTGCCACCAGCAGAGACAGGGACCTGAACACTGAAGCTTTCTTT,CATSRDRDLNTEAFF
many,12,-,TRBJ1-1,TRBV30,TGTGCCTGGAGTTATATTAACACTGAAGCTTTCTTT,CAWSYINTEAFF
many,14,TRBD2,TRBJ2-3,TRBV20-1,TGCAGTGCTAGTACCAGCGGGGGGGCGGATACGCAGTATTTT,CSASTSGGADTQYF
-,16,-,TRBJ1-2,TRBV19,TGTGCCAGTAGTATGTATGAGACAACAACTAACTATGGCTACACCTTC,CASSMYETTTNYGYTF
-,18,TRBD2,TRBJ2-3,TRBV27,TGTGCCAGCACCCAAAGGGCTAGCGGGAGGGCCATTACAGATACGCAGTATTTT,CASTQRASGRAITDTQYF
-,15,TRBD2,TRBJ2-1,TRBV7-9,TGTGCCAGCAGCTTAACGACGGGAGGGCCTAGTGAGCAGTTCTTC,CASSLTTGGPSEQFF
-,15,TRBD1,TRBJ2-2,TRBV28,TGTGCCAGCAACCCACGGACAGGGGTACCCGGGGAGCCGTTTTTT,CASNPRTGVPGEPFF
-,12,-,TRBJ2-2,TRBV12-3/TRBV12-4,TGTGCCAGCAGTCCGAACACCCGGGACAACTTTTTT,CASSPNTRDNFF
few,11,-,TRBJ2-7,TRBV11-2,TGTGCCAGCAGCTTAGTGTCCGGAAAATGCTTC,CASSLVSGKCF
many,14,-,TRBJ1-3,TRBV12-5,TGTGCTAGTGGGGAAGGGCTCTCTGGAAACACCATATATTTT,CASGEGLSGNTIYF
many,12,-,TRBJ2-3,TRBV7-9,TGTGCCAGCAGCCCCGACATAGATACGCAGTATTTT,CASSPDIDTQYF
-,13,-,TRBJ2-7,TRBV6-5,TGTGCCAGCAGTTACGGTTTGGGGTACGGGCAGTACTTC,CASSYGLGYGQYF
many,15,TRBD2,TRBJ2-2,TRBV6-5,TGTGCCAGCAGTTACTCAGCGGGGGGAACCGGGGAGCTGTTTTTT,CASSYSAGGTGELFF
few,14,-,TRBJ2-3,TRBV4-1,TGCGCCAGCACCCCGTCTAGCGCCACAGATACGCAGTATTTT,CASTPSSATDTQYF
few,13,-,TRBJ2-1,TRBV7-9,TGTGCCAGCAGCTCCACCATTTGGACCGAGCAGTTCTTC,CASSSTIWTEQFF
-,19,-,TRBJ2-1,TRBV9,TGTGCCAGCAGCGTAGAGGCCGATTCGACGCCCTACTCCTACAATGAGCAGTTCTTC,CASSVEADSTPYSYNEQFF
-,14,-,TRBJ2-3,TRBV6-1,TGTGCCAGCAGTGAGGGGTCCGGGATGGATACGCAGTATTTT,CASSEGSGMDTQYF
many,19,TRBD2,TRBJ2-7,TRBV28,TGTGCCAGCCGAAACCCTAGAGGCAGGTCGGGGGAGGGCCTGGACGAGCAGTACTTC,CASRNPRGRSGEGLDEQYF
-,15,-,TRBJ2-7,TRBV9,TGTGCCAGCAGCGTAGACGACAGTCATATCCACGAGCAGTACTTC,CASSVDDSHIHEQYF
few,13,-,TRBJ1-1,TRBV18,TGTGCCAGCTCACCAGGAGGGGACACTGAAGCTTTCTTT,CASSPGGDTEAFF
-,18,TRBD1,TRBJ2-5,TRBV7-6,TGTGCCAGCAGCTTAGTCTCCGAGGTTAACAGGGGGCAAGAGACCCAGTACTTC,CASSLVSEVNRGQETQYF
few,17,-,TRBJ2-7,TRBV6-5,TGTGCCAGCAGCTACGCTCTTAAGGCAGGGTGGAACTACGAGCAGTACTTC,CASSYALKAGWNYEQYF
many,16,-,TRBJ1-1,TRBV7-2,TGTGCCAGCAGCTTAGTAGGGGGACTGGGGAAGGGAGAAGCTTTCTTT,CASSLVGGLGKGEAFF
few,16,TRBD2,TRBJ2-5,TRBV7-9,TGTGCCAGCAGCGCCCCACTAGCGGGAGGGTCGGAGACCCAGTACTTC,CASSAPLAGGSETQYF
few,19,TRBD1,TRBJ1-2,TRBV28,TGTGCCAGCAGTTTACTGTTGGGGGGACAGTCATCAGCTAACTATGGCTACACCTTC,CASSLLLGGQSSANYGYTF
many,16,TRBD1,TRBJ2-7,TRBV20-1,TGCAGTGCTAGAGATCAAGGGCAGGGGACAGGGTACGAGCAGTACTTC,CSARDQGQGTGYEQYF